This record covers a single T cell receptor beta chain. This entry comes from a study of blood T cell repertoires in COVID-19. CDR1 and CDR2 from the germline V gene are SGHTS and YDEGEE. V was pared by 0 bases and J by 4 bases, with 3 bases of the junction left unmatched. The CDR3 consists of 14 residues. Sequenced by immunoSEQ multiplex PCR; TCRdb stores in-frame clones only, minus some. The table has about 180,000 clones, around 88% seen once. The TCR sequence derives from a woman aged 30 to 39 who had recovered from COVID-19. V gene TRBV5-8 combines with J gene TRBJ1-2, with TRBD1 identical over 7 bases. Sequenced input: PBMCs or T cells enriched from blood (not recorded which). The CDR3 reads CASSLGGQTYGYTF. CDR3 in DNA: TGTGCCAGCAGCTTGGGGGGACAGACCTATGGCTACACCTTC.